The sample holds a few counts of the clone carrying this TCR beta chain. The target antigen is unknown. The data stem from a study of CD8 T cells in ankylosing spondylitis. By quantitative 5'-RACE with molecular barcodes, the TCR beta libraries were made. TCRdb re-called the 5' RACE reads through MiXCR, storing one row per CDR3 protein. The repertoire holds approximately 250,000 distinct CDR3 sequences, with roughly a third as singletons. Study-wide results and caveats: Reports say disease-linked clones showed up significantly more in matched ankylosing spondylitis synovial fluid.

J lost 6 bases, V lost 7 bases, and 11 bases had no gene match. The CDR3 is made up of 15 amino acids. Germline-derived CDR1 and CDR2 are DFQATT and SNEGSKA (reference sequence). This receptor was taken from a male donor with ankylosing spondylitis or in good health (not recorded which). The specimen sequenced was blood, either unsorted or a sorted T cell fraction (not recorded which). The chain employs TRBV20-1 and TRBJ2-3; 12 bases are a match to TRBD1. The CDR3 loop is CSVVPGQGARDTQYF. CDR3 nucleotide sequence: TGCAGTGTCGTCCCGGGACAGGGGGCTCGGGATACGCAGTATTTT.